This record concerns one T cell receptor (beta chain) sequence. Its matching antigen is unknown. This sample was included in a study of CD8+ T cells in alopecia areata. General observations from the study: Scalp and blood samples kept many expanded lesional clones throughout tofacitinib.

The treatment denotes: oral pan-JAK inhibitor, 5-10 mg twice daily. Reverse transcribed after extraction, RNA yielded cDNA as the sequencing template. TCRdb's table, derived via immunoSEQ multiplex PCR, lists solely in-frame clones and lacks some. The sample consists of hundreds of thousands of clones, around three fifths of them appearing once. The CDR3 has 16 amino acids. Germline loops: CDR1 GTSNPN, CDR2 SVGIG (reference sequence). The ends lost 3 bases at V and 1 base at J; junction bases unmatched: 10. The sequence was obtained from a human donor with alopecia areata. The sample in question was CD4+ T cells sorted from blood, obtained at approximately week 51, from a patient treated with tofacitinib. The chain recombines TRBV30 with TRBJ2-7, with 9 bases matching TRBD2. Here the CDR3 reads CAWSGGIAGASYEQYF. For the CDR3, the DNA is TGTGCCTGGAGCGGGGGAATAGCGGGGGCTTCCTACGAGCAGTACTTC.